This T cell receptor (beta chain) was documented in a study of T-cell reconstitution after alpha-beta-depleted transplantation in children. General observations from the study: One year after transplant, T-cell counts and diversity came mostly from newly produced T cells. In patients about two months after transplant, alpha-beta T cells reportedly arose from several hundred expanded graft clones.

This clonotype was seen repeatedly, ten times or more. Its antigen is not identified. Unique molecular identifiers were built into the TCRbeta library. Using its own MiXCR run on the PCR reads, TCRdb lists one record per CDR3 protein. The sample has about 110,000 distinct CDR3 sequences; around 6.4% are singletons. CDR3 length: 13 residues. The V gene lost 5 bases and the J gene lost 2 bases, with 13 bases spanning the gap. CDR1 DFQATT and CDR2 SNEGSKA come from the germline V gene (reference sequence). The receptor's source is a male patient aged 2-15 years who had a stem cell transplant for acute lymphoblastic leukemia, so the T cells may come from the graft donor. J is TRBJ2-7 and V is TRBV20-1; TRBD2 is a possible D gene (6 bases). The sequencing used PBMCs, mostly from graft donor cells, collected 360 days after TCRalphabeta/CD19-depleted stem cell transplant. The CDR3 is CSALPGVPYEQYF. DNA for the CDR3: TGCAGTGCTCTGCCGGGAGTCCCCTACGAGCAGTACTTC.